These 2 T cell receptor beta chains share one sample of origin, sequenced in a study of T cell repertoires in cytomegalovirus infection. Their cognate antigens are unknown. TCRdb reprocessed the reads via MiXCR and lists one record per CDR3 protein. Here the sample spans more than 250,000 distinct CDR3 sequences, 20% to 25% being singletons. The input for sequencing was cultured PBMCs, taken from culture after CMV antigen stimulation. The receptor source for this set is a human donor in good health (CMV status not recorded). Some clones in this sample may be carry-over from other donors' samples.

The chain employs TRBV14 and TRBJ2-1; D gene unclear. V shed 0 bases and J shed 4 bases, with 4 bases lying between them. This CDR3 has 13 residues. CDR1 and CDR2 (germline): SGHDN, FVKESK. CDR3 DNA sequence: TGTGCCAGCAGCCAAGAATTGTACAATGAGCAGTTCTTC. As protein: CASSQELYNEQFF.

This clonotype was found once. The chain uses TRBV29-1 and TRBJ1-1; unclear D gene. Germline-derived CDR1 and CDR2 are SQVTM and ANQGSEA. The CDR3 totals 10 residues. With 2 bases removed from V and 7 bases from J, the gap between germline ends came to 5 bases. The CDR3 is CSVETIEAFF. The CDR3, as DNA: TGCAGCGTTGAAACCATTGAAGCTTTCTTT.